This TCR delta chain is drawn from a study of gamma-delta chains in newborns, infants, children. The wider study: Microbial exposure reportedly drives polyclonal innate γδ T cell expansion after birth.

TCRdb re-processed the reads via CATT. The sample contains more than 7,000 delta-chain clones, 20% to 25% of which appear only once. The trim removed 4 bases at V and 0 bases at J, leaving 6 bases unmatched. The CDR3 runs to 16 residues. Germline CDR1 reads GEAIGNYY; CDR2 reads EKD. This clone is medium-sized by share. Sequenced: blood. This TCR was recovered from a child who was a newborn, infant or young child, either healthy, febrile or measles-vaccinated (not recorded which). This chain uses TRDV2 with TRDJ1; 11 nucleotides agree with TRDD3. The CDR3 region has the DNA TGTGCCTGTGAGCCACTGGGGGATATGGACACCGATAAACTCATCTTT. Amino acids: CACEPLGDMDTDKLIF.